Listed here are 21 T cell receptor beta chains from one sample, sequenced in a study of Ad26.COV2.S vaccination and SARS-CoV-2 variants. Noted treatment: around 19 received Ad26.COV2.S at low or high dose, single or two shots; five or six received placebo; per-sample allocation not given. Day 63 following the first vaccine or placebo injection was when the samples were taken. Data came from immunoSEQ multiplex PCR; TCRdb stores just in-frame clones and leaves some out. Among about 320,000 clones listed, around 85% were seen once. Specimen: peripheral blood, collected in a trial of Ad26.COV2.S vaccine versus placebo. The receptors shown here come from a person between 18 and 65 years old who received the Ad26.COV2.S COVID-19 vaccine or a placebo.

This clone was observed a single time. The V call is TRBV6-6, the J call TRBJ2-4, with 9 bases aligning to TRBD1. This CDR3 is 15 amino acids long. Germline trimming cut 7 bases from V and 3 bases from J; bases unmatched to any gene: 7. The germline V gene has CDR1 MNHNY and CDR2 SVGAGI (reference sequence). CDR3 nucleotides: TGTGCCAGCAACTCCCTGGGACAGGGCAAAAACATTCAGTACTTC. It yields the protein CASNSLGQGKNIQYF.

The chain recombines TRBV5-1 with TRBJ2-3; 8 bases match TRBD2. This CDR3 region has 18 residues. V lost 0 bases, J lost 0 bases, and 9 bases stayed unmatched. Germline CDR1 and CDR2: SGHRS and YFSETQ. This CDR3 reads CASSLGAPTSGSTDTQYF. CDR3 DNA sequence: TGCGCCAGCAGCTTGGGGGCCCCAACTAGCGGAAGCACAGATACGCAGTATTTT.

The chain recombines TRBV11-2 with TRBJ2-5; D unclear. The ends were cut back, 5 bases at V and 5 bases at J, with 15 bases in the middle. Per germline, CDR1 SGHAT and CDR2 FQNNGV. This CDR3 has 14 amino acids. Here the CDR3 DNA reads TGTGCCAGCAGCCTTTCGTCCAAATGGGAGACCCAGTACTTC. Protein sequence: CASSLSSKWETQYF.

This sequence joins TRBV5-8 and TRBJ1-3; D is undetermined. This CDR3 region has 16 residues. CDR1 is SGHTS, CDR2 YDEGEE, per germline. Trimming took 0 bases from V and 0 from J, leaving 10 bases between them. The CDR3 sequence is CASSLAGGYSGNTIYF. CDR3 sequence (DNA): TGTGCCAGCAGCTTGGCCGGCGGATACTCTGGAAACACCATATATTTT.

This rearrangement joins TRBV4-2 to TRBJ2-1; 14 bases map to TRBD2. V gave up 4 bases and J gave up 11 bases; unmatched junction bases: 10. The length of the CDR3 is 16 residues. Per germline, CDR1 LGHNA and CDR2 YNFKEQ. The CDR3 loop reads CASSPLPGLAGGQQFF. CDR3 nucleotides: TGTGCCAGCAGCCCCCTCCCCGGACTAGCGGGGGGACAGCAGTTCTTC.

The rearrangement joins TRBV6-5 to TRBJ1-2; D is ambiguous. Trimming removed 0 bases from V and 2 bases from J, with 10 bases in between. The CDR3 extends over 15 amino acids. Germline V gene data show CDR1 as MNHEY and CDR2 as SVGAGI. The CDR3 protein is CASSYSRSQNYGYTF. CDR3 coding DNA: TGTGCCAGCAGTTACTCGAGGTCACAGAACTATGGCTACACCTTC.

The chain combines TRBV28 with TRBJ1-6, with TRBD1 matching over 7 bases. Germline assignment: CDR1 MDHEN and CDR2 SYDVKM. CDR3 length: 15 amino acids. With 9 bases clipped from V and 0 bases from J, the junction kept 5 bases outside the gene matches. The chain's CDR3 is CASWDSSSYNSPLHF. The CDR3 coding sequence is TGTGCCAGTTGGGACAGTAGCTCCTATAATTCACCCCTCCACTTT. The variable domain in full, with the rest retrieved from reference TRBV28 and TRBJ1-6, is DVKVTQSSRYLVKRTGEKVFLECVQDMDHENMFWYRQDPGLGLRLIYFSYDVKMKEKGDIPEGYSVSREKKERFSLILESASTNQTSMYLCASWDSSSYNSPLHFGNGTRLTVT.

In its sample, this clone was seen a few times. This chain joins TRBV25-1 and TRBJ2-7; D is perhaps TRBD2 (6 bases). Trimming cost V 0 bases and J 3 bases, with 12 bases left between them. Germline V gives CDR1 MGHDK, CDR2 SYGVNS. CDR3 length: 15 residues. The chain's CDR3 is CASSEYRGNNYEQYF. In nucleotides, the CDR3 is TGTGCCAGCAGTGAATATCGGGGGAACAACTACGAGCAGTACTTC.

The CDR3 sequence is CASSPRDMPQHF. The CDR3 DNA is TGTGCCAGCTCACCACGTGATATGCCCCAGCATTTT. The chain couples TRBV18 to TRBJ1-5; no clear D. V lost 1 base and J lost 9, with 7 bases in between. The CDR3 totals 12 residues. In germline, CDR1 is KGHSH, CDR2 LQKENI.

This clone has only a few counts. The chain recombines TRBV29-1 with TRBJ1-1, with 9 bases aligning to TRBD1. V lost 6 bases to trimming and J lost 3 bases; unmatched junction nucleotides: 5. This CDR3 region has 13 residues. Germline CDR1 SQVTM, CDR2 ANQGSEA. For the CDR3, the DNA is TGCAGCGTAAGGACAGGGGCGGACACTGAAGCTTTCTTT. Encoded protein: CSVRTGADTEAFF.

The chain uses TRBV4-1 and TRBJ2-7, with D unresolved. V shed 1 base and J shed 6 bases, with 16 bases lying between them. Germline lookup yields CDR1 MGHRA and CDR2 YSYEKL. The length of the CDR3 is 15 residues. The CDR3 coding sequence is TGCGCCAGCAGCCAAGTGGGTGGGTCCGGTCCCGAGCAGTACTTC. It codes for CASSQVGGSGPEQYF.

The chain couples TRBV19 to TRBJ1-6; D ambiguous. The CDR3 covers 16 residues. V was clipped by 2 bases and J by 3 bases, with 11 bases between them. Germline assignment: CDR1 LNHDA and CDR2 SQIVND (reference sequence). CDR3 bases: TGTGCCAGTAGTATAAGAGACGGACGCTATAATTCACCCCTCCACTTT. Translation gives CASSIRDGRYNSPLHF.

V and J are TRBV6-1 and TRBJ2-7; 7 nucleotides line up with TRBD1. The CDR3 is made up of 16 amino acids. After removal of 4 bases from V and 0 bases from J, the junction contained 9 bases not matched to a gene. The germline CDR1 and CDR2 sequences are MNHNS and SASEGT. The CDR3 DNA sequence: TGTGCCAGCAGTGCTCCGGGACAGACTCCCTCCTACGAGCAGTACTTC. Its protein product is CASSAPGQTPSYEQYF.

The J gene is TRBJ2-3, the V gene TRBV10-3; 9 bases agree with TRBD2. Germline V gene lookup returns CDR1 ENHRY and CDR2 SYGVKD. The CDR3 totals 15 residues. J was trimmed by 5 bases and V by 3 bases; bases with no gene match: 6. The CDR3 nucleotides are TGTGCCATCAGTGATGGCGGGGGGGTGGAAGATACGCAGTATTTT. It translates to CAISDGGGVEDTQYF.

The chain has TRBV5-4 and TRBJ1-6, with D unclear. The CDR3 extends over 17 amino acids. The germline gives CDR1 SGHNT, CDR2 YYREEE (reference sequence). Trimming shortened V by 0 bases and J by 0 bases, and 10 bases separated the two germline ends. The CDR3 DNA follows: TGTGCCAGCAGCTTGGGCGGTTGGGACTCCTATAATTCACCCCTCCACTTT. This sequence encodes CASSLGGWDSYNSPLHF.

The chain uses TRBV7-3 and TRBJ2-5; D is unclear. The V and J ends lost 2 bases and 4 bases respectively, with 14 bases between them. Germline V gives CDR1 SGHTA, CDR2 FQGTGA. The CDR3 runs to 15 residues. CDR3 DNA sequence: TGTGCCAGCAGCTTATCCGGTTCGTTCGGAGAGACCCAGTACTTC. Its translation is CASSLSGSFGETQYF.

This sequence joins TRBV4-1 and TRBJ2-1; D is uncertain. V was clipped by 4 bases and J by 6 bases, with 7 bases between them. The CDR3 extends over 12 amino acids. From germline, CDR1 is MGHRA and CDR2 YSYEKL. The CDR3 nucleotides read TGCGCCAGCAGCCTTAACTCCAATGAGCAGTTCTTC. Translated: CASSLNSNEQFF.

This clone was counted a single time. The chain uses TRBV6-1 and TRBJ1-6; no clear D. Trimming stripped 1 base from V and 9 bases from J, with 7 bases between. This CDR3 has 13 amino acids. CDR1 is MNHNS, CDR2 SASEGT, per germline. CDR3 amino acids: CASSEGRSSPLHF. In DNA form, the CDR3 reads TGTGCCAGCAGTGAAGGACGTAGTTCACCCCTCCACTTT.

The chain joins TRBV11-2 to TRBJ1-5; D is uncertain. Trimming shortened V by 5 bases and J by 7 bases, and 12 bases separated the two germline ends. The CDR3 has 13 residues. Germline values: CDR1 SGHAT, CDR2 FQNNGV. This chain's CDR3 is CASSPTPRQPQHF. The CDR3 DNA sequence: TGTGCCAGCAGCCCTACCCCTCGCCAGCCCCAGCATTTT.

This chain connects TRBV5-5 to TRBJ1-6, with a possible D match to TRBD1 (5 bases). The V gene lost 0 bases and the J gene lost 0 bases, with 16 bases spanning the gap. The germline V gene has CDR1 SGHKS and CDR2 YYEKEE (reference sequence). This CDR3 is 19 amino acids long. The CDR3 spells CASSLGGTGPSSYNSPLHF. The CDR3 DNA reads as TGTGCCAGCAGCTTGGGGGGAACAGGACCTAGCTCCTATAATTCACCCCTCCACTTT.

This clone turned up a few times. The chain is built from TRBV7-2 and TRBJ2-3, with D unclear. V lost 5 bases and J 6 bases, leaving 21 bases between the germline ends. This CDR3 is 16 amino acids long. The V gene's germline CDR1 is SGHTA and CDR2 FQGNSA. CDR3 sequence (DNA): TGTGCCAGCAGCCCCTGGAACGGTCCCGAGGCGGATACGCAGTATTTT. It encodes CASSPWNGPEADTQYF.